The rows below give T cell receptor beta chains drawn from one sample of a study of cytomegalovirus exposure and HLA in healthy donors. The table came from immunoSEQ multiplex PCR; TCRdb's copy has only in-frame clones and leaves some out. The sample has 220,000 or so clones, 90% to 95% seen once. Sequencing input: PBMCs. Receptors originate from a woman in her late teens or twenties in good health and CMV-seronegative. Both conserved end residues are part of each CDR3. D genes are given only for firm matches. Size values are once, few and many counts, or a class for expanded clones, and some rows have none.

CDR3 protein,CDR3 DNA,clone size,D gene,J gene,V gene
CASKRGNEQYF,TGTGCCAGCAAAAGGGGGAACGAGCAGTACTTC,-,-,TRBJ2-7,TRBV7-4
CAWSVYTGVYTEAFF,TGTGCCTGGAGTGTATATACAGGGGTTTACACTGAAGCTTTCTTT,-,TRBD1,TRBJ1-1,TRBV30
CASSRQGAYEQYF,TGTGCCAGCAGCAGACAGGGGGCCTACGAGCAGTACTTC,-,TRBD1,TRBJ2-7,TRBV27
CAISGLEDGYTF,TGTGCCATCAGTGGGTTGGAGGATGGCTACACCTTC,-,-,TRBJ1-2,TRBV10-3
CASSRTVNGYTF,TGTGCCAGCAGCCGGACAGTCAATGGCTACACCTTC,-,-,TRBJ1-2,TRBV7-9
CASSSSGQSTDTQYF,TGTGCCAGCAGTTCCTCGGGACAGAGCACAGATACGCAGTATTTT,once,TRBD1,TRBJ2-3,TRBV6-5
CASRGQGGYEQYF,TGTGCCAGCAGGGGACAGGGCGGCTACGAGCAGTACTTC,-,TRBD1,TRBJ2-7,TRBV9
CASRTVPGELFF,TGTGCCAGCCGCACGGTTCCCGGGGAGCTGTTTTTT,-,-,TRBJ2-2,TRBV6-5
CASSVGDRDQPQHF,TGTGCCAGCAGCGTAGGGGACAGGGACCAGCCCCAGCATTTT,-,TRBD1,TRBJ1-5,TRBV9
CASSYAASTDTQYF,TGTGCCAGCAGTTACGCGGCTAGCACAGATACGCAGTATTTT,-,-,TRBJ2-3,TRBV7-2
CASSQEGTSGTGELFF,TGCGCCAGCAGCCAAGAGGGGACTAGCGGGACCGGGGAGCTGTTTTTT,-,TRBD2,TRBJ2-2,TRBV4-1
CASSLPGQGVPGEQYF,TGTGCCAGTAGTCTACCCGGACAGGGGGTGCCTGGCGAGCAGTACTTC,once,TRBD1,TRBJ2-7,TRBV19
CASSFDSYEQYF,TGTGCCAGCAGCTTTGACAGCTACGAGCAGTACTTC,-,-,TRBJ2-7,TRBV11-2
CATGQGMVEQYF,TGTGCCACCGGACAGGGGATGGTCGAGCAGTACTTC,-,TRBD1,TRBJ2-7,TRBV19
CSPRAAGGTQYF,TGCAGCCCACGAGCCGCCGGAGGGACCCAGTACTTC,-,-,TRBJ2-5,TRBV29-1
CASSFVTGTGVEKLFF,TGTGCCAGCAGTTTTGTTACTGGGACAGGTGTTGAAAAACTGTTTTTT,-,TRBD1,TRBJ1-4,TRBV27
CASSPDGTTNYGYTF,TGTGCCAGCAGCCCTGACGGAACTACTAACTATGGCTACACCTTC,-,-,TRBJ1-2,TRBV11-2
CASSTRLAGVEDEQYF,TGTGCCAGCAGCACCCGACTAGCGGGAGTTGAGGACGAGCAGTACTTC,-,TRBD2,TRBJ2-7,TRBV9
CASSLFSGRTSYEQYF,TGTGCCAGCAGCTTATTTAGCGGGAGGACCTCCTACGAGCAGTACTTC,-,TRBD2,TRBJ2-7,TRBV7-2
CAWSVTGTPSNQPQHF,TGTGCCTGGAGTGTAACCGGGACACCTAGCAATCAGCCCCAGCATTTT,-,-,TRBJ1-5,TRBV30
CASSFTGGYEQYF,TGTGCCAGCAGCTTCACAGGGGGGTACGAGCAGTACTTC,-,TRBD1,TRBJ2-7,TRBV7-2
CASSFFGTAANSPLHF,TGCGCCAGCAGCTTCTTTGGCACAGCCGCAAATTCACCCCTCCACTTT,-,-,TRBJ1-6,TRBV5-1